These T cell receptor beta chains were read from a single sample in a study of PD-1 blockade in classical Hodgkin lymphoma. Method: immunoSEQ multiplex PCR; TCRdb's copy keeps in-frame clones and lacks some. The sample contains about 41,000 clones, over 60% of which appear only once. The sample here was peripheral blood mononuclear cells (PBMCs), taken at baseline. These receptors were taken from a human donor with classical Hodgkin lymphoma. The CDR3 runs from the conserved cysteine through the conserved F or W.

CDR3aa: CASIDRAGEQYF
v_gene: TRBV6-5
j_gene: TRBJ2-7

CDR3aa: CASSLLGLADNEQFF
v_gene: TRBV28
j_gene: TRBJ2-1

CDR3aa: CSVIGGGVEQYF
v_gene: TRBV29-1
j_gene: TRBJ2-7

CDR3aa: CASSQVPREVQETQYF
v_gene: TRBV14
j_gene: TRBJ2-5

CDR3aa: CASSQDVSAGVETQYF
v_gene: TRBV4-3
j_gene: TRBJ2-5

CDR3aa: CAISGQSGRQETQYF
v_gene: TRBV10-3
j_gene: TRBJ2-5

CDR3aa: CAWSRTYSGQGTRQPQHF
v_gene: TRBV30
j_gene: TRBJ1-5

CDR3aa: CASRPGTGVYEQYF
v_gene: TRBV6-1
j_gene: TRBJ2-7

CDR3aa: CASSIGLHTGELFF
v_gene: TRBV19
j_gene: TRBJ2-2

CDR3aa: CASSEARGSNTEAFF
v_gene: TRBV6-1
j_gene: TRBJ1-1

CDR3aa: CASRGGGTEQFF
v_gene: TRBV5-1
j_gene: TRBJ2-1

CDR3aa: CASSLRATNEKLFF
v_gene: TRBV28
j_gene: TRBJ1-4

CDR3aa: CAIGGTVNEKLFF
v_gene: TRBV10-3
j_gene: TRBJ1-4

CDR3aa: CASSLVTGNAEAFF
v_gene: TRBV11-2
j_gene: TRBJ1-1

CDR3aa: CASSPSGASYEQYF
v_gene: TRBV18
j_gene: TRBJ2-7

CDR3aa: CASSLGAGALSYEQYF
v_gene: TRBV7-2
j_gene: TRBJ2-7

CDR3aa: CASSQLPAGGTDTQYF
v_gene: TRBV14
j_gene: TRBJ2-3

CDR3aa: CASSLVPAREETQYF
v_gene: TRBV7-9
j_gene: TRBJ2-5

CDR3aa: CASSSLRGVGHEQFF
v_gene: TRBV7-3
j_gene: TRBJ2-1

CDR3aa: CAWSVLGQVGQPQHF
v_gene: TRBV30
j_gene: TRBJ1-5

CDR3aa: CASGYRQGDTGELFF
v_gene: TRBV12-5
j_gene: TRBJ2-2

CDR3aa: CASSLPKDSYEQYF
v_gene: TRBV5-6
j_gene: TRBJ2-7

CDR3aa: CAWRGTGPHGYTF
v_gene: TRBV30
j_gene: TRBJ1-2

CDR3aa: CASSLGQGAGEKLFF
v_gene: TRBV28
j_gene: TRBJ1-4

CDR3aa: CSAGRSTDTQYF
v_gene: TRBV29-1
j_gene: TRBJ2-3

CDR3aa: CASSNPGAKNIQYF
v_gene: TRBV18
j_gene: TRBJ2-4

CDR3aa: CASSTGLSQGKLFF
v_gene: TRBV19
j_gene: TRBJ1-4

CDR3aa: CASSPSRTGGDYGYTF
v_gene: TRBV27
j_gene: TRBJ1-2

CDR3aa: CASTPLRGGYGYTF
v_gene: TRBV27
j_gene: TRBJ1-2

CDR3aa: CATGQGGGNQPQHF
v_gene: TRBV6-1
j_gene: TRBJ1-5

CDR3aa: CASSPGQGRFRSEAFF
v_gene: TRBV28
j_gene: TRBJ1-1

CDR3aa: CASSAWRDTQYF
v_gene: TRBV25-1
j_gene: TRBJ2-3